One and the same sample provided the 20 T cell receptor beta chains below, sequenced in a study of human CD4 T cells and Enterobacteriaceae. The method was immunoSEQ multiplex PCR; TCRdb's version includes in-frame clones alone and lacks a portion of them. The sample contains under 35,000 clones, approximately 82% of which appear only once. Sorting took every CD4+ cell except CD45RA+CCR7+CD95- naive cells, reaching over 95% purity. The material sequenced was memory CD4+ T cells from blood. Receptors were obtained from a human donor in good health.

The CDR3 reads CSVDAGNTIYF. The CDR3 nucleotides are TGCAGCGTTGATGCGGGAAACACCATATATTTT. The rearrangement joins TRBV29-1 to TRBJ1-3; no clear D gene. Germline V gene sequence: CDR1 SQVTM, CDR2 ANQGSEA. Trimming removed 3 bases from V and 4 bases from J, with 4 bases in between. This CDR3 is built from 11 residues.

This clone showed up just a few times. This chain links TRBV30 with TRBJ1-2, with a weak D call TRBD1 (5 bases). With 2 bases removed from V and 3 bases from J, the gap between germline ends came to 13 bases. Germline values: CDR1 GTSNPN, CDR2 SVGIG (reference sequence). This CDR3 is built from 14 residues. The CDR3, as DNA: TGTGCCTGGAGTTTCCCGACCAGGGACTATGGCTACACCTTC. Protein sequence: CAWSFPTRDYGYTF.

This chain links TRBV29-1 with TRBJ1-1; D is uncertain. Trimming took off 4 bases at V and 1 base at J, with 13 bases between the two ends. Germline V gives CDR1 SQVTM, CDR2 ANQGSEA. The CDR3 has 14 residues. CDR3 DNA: TGCAGCGTTGTGATCCAGGCTTCGAACACTGAAGCTTTCTTT. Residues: CSVVIQASNTEAFF.

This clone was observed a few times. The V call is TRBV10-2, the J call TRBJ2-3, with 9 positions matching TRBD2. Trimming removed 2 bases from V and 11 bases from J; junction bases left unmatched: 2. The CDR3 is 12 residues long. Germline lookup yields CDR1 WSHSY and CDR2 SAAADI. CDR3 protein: CASSEVSGRQYF. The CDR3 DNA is TGCGCCAGCAGTGAGGTTAGCGGGAGGCAGTATTTT.

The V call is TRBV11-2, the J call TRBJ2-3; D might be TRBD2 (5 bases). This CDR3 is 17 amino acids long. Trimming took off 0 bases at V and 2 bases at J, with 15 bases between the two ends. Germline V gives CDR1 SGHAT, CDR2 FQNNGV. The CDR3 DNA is TGTGCCAGCAGCTTAGACTCCGAAGGGAGATTCACAGATACGCAGTATTTT. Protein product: CASSLDSEGRFTDTQYF.

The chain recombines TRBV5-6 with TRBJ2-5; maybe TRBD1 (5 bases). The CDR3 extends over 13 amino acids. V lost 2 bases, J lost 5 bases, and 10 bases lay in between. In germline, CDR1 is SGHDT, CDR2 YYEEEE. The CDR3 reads CASSFGARETQYF. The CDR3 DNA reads TGTGCCAGCAGCTTTGGGGCGCGGGAGACCCAGTACTTC.

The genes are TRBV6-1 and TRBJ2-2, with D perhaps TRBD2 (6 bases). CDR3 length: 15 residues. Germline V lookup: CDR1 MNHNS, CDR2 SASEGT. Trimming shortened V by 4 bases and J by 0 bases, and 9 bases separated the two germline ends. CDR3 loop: CASSAGTANTGELFF. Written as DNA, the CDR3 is TGTGCCAGCAGTGCCGGGACTGCGAACACCGGGGAGCTGTTTTTT.

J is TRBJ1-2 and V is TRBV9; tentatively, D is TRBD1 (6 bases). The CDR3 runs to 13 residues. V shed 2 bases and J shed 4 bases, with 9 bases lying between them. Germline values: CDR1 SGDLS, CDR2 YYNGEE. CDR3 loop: CASSVRGGYGYTF. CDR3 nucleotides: TGTGCCAGCAGCGTCAGAGGGGGCTATGGCTACACCTTC.

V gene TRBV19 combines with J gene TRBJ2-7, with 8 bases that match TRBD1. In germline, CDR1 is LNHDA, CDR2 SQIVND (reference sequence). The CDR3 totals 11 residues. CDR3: CASGQALEQYF. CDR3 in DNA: TGTGCTTCGGGACAGGCGCTCGAGCAGTACTTC.

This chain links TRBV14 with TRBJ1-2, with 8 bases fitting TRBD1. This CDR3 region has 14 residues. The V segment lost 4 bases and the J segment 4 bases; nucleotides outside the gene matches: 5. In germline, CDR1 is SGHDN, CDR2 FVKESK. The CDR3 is CASSRTQGGYGYTF. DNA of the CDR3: TGTGCCAGCAGCCGCACACAGGGGGGCTATGGCTACACCTTC.

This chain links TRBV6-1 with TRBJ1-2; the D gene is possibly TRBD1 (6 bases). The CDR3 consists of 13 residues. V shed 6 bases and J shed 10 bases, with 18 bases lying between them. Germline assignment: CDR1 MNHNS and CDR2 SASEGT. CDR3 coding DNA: TGTGCCAGCAGCCGCGGGGCGCGGGGGGCCTACACCTTC. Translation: CASSRGARGAYTF.

The CDR3 is CAWSGVGRNSPLHF. The CDR3 DNA is TGTGCATGGAGTGGGGTGGGTCGAAATTCACCCCTCCACTTT. This chain connects TRBV5-6 to TRBJ1-6; D not certain. This CDR3 spans 14 amino acids. Germline CDR1 is SGHDT and CDR2 is YYEEEE.

CDR3 DNA sequence: TGTGCCAGCAGCTTCCGTGGGGGAGGCGACACCGGGGAGCTGTTTTTT. Translated: CASSFRGGGDTGELFF. The genes are TRBV7-2 and TRBJ2-2; TRBD2 might be the D (6 bases). Trimming shortened V by 3 bases and J by 3 bases, and 14 bases separated the two germline ends. This CDR3 is 16 amino acids long. CDR1 is SGHTA, CDR2 FQGNSA, per germline.

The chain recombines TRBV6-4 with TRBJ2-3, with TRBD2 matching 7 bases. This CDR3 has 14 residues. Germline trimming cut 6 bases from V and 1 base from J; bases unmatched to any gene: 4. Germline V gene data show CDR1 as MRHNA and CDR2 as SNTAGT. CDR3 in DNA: TGTGCCAGCAGGAGCGGGATAGGCACAGATACGCAGTATTTT. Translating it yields CASRSGIGTDTQYF.

This CDR3 is CASSLTQGKSTEAFF. The CDR3 DNA reads as TGTGCCAGCAGCCTCACACAGGGAAAATCGACTGAAGCTTTCTTT. The chain has TRBV11-2 and TRBJ1-1; D may be TRBD1 (6 bases). V lost 5 bases, J lost 5 bases, and 18 bases lay in between. The CDR3 loop spans 15 amino acids. Germline loops: CDR1 SGHAT, CDR2 FQNNGV.

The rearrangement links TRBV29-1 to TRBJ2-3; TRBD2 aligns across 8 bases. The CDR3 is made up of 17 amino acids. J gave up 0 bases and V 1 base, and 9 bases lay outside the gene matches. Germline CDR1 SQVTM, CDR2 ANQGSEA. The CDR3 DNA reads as TGCAGCGTTGAAGGCGGGAGGACGGTCGCGAGCACAGATACGCAGTATTTT. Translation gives CSVEGGRTVASTDTQYF.

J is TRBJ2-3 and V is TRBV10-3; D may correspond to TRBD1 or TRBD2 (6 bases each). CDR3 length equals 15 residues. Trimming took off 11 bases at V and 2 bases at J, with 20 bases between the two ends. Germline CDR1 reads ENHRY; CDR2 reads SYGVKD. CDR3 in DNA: TGTGCCGTCCTAGGGGGGAACGGGGACACAGATACGCAGTATTTT. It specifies CAVLGGNGDTDTQYF.

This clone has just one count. The CDR3 bases are TGTGCCAGCAGCCCGCATGCCACAGATACGCAGTATTTT. Protein: CASSPHATDTQYF. The chain links TRBV7-3 to TRBJ2-3; D not certain. Trimming removed 5 bases at V and 2 bases at J, with 8 bases between. Per germline, CDR1 SGHTA and CDR2 FQGTGA. This CDR3 has 13 residues.

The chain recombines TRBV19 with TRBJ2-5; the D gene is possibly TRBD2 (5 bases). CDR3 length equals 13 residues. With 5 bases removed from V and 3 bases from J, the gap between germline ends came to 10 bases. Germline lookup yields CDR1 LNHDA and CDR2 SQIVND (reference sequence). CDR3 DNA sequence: TGTGCCAGTAGTGATAAGGGAGAAGAGACCCAGTACTTC. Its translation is CASSDKGEETQYF.

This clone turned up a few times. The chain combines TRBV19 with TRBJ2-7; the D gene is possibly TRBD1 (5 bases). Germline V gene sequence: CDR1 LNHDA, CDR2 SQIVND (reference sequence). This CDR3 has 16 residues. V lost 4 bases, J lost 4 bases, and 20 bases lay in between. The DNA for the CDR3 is TGTGCCAGTAGTAGAGGTGTCCTGGGGCTTCAATACGAGCAGTACTTC. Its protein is CASSRGVLGLQYEQYF.